Listed here are 17 T cell receptor beta chains from one sample, sequenced in a study of CD8+ T cells in alopecia areata. Indicated treatment: oral pan-JAK inhibitor, 5-10 mg twice daily. RNA was extracted and reverse transcribed into cDNA as the sequencing template. Some clones are missing from TCRdb's copy, which holds only in-frame ones; the method was immunoSEQ multiplex PCR. This table holds 150,000 or so clones, roughly 65% found once. Sample: CD4+ T cells sorted from blood, taken at week 4, from a patient treated with tofacitinib. These receptors were obtained from a human donor with alopecia areata.

This sequence joins TRBV5-6 and TRBJ1-2; D remains unclear. Trimming cost V 4 bases and J 4 bases, with 17 bases left between them. This CDR3 has 15 amino acids. In germline, CDR1 is SGHDT, CDR2 YYEEEE. The CDR3 DNA sequence: TGTGCCAGCAGCGCATACCCTGGACGGATCTATGGCTACACCTTC. Translated: CASSAYPGRIYGYTF.

The rearrangement joins TRBV6-5 to TRBJ2-5; 10 bases align to TRBD2. V was clipped by 6 bases and J by 5 bases; unmatched bases: 3. Per germline, CDR1 MNHEY and CDR2 SVGAGI. The CDR3 runs to 13 residues. In nucleotides, the CDR3 is TGTGCCAGCAGAACTAGCGGGGACGAGACCCAGTACTTC. Translation: CASRTSGDETQYF.

This clone was detected a few times. This chain links TRBV29-1 with TRBJ2-7; 7 bases agree with TRBD1. The CDR3 has 14 residues. Unmatched junction bases numbered 12, after V lost 7 bases and J lost 3 bases. The germline CDR1 and CDR2 sequences are SQVTM and ANQGSEA. The CDR3 DNA follows: TGCAGCGCCGGGGACAGCTCAAACTACTACGAGCAGTACTTC. Translation: CSAGDSSNYYEQYF.

The V and J genes are TRBV5-5 and TRBJ2-5, with D possibly matching TRBD1 (5 bases). The CDR3 is made up of 14 amino acids. Germline-derived CDR1 and CDR2 are SGHKS and YYEKEE (reference sequence). Between the trimmed V and J ends, which lost 3 bases and 4 bases, there was a span of 13 bases. DNA of the CDR3: TGTGCCAGCAGCTACCCAGGGATGGGAGAGACCCAGTACTTC. It encodes CASSYPGMGETQYF.

V and J are TRBV6-5 and TRBJ1-3; D uncertain. V dropped 6 bases and J dropped 0 bases, with 9 bases sitting between them. Germline CDR1 is MNHEY and CDR2 is SVGAGI. The CDR3 is made up of 14 amino acids. This CDR3 is CASRTSLSGNTIYF. CDR3 in DNA: TGTGCCAGCAGGACGAGTCTCTCTGGAAACACCATATATTTT.

The chain has TRBV25-1 and TRBJ1-2, with 8 bases aligning to TRBD1. The CDR3 has 13 amino acids. The V gene's germline CDR1 is MGHDK and CDR2 SYGVNS. V shed 6 bases, J shed 6 bases, and the junction held 6 bases outside the gene matches. The CDR3 sequence is CASSPGQGHGYTF. CDR3 DNA: TGTGCCAGCAGCCCCGGACAGGGCCATGGCTACACCTTC.

The CDR3, as DNA: TGTGCCATCAATGCCGGGACAGGGTACACAGATACGCAGTATTTT. It codes for CAINAGTGYTDTQYF. V usage is TRBV10-3 and J usage is TRBJ2-3; 9 nucleotides match TRBD1. After removal of 7 bases from V and 2 bases from J, the junction contained 7 bases not matched to a gene. Germline CDR1 ENHRY, CDR2 SYGVKD. The CDR3 is 15 amino acids.

The chain employs TRBV11-1 and TRBJ2-3; TRBD2 agrees at 12 bases. Germline V gene sequence: CDR1 SGHAT, CDR2 FQDESV (reference sequence). CDR3 length: 15 amino acids. V was pared by 4 bases and J by 4 bases, with 3 bases of the junction left unmatched. DNA for the CDR3: TGTGCCAGCAGCTCGTGGACTAGCGGGGCAGATACGCAGTATTTT. Its protein is CASSSWTSGADTQYF.

V usage is TRBV29-1 and J usage is TRBJ1-1, with D perhaps matching TRBD1 (5 bases). Germline values: CDR1 SQVTM, CDR2 ANQGSEA. There are 13 residues in the CDR3. The V gene lost 7 bases and the J gene lost 1 base, with 13 bases spanning the gap. In DNA, the CDR3 is TGCAGCGGAAAGGGACGGACGAACACTGAAGCTTTCTTT. It translates to CSGKGRTNTEAFF.

This clone appeared a few times. The V call is TRBV30, the J call TRBJ1-5; D might be TRBD1 (5 bases). V was pared by 4 bases and J by 7 bases, with 8 bases between. There are 11 residues in the CDR3. The germline gives CDR1 GTSNPN, CDR2 SVGIG (reference sequence). CDR3 amino acids: CAWIQGQPQHF. The CDR3 nucleotides are TGTGCCTGGATCCAGGGCCAGCCCCAGCATTTT. The whole variable domain, remainder taken from reference TRBV30 and TRBJ1-5, is SQTIHQWPATLVQPVGSPLSLECTVEGTSNPNLYWYRQAAGRGLQLLFYSVGIGQISSEVPQNLSASRPQDRQFILSSKKLLLSDSGFYLCAWIQGQPQHFGDGTRLSIL.

The rearrangement joins TRBV7-9 to TRBJ1-2; D is unresolved. Germline loops: CDR1 SEHNR, CDR2 FQNEAQ (reference sequence). The ends were cut back, 0 bases at V and 4 bases at J, with 9 bases in the middle. This CDR3 is built from 14 residues. CDR3 region: CASSLARGGYGYTF. The CDR3 region has the DNA TGTGCCAGCAGCTTAGCGCGGGGTGGCTATGGCTACACCTTC.

The V call is TRBV5-1, the J call TRBJ2-5; D ambiguous. Trimming took 0 bases from V and 5 from J, leaving 14 bases between them. Germline V CDR1 and CDR2: SGHRS, YFSETQ. This CDR3 has 15 amino acids. The CDR3 nucleotides read TGCGCCAGCAGCTTGGCCGGACCCTCGGAGGAGACCCAGTACTTC. It translates to CASSLAGPSEETQYF. The full variable domain, its missing parts supplied by reference TRBV5-1 and TRBJ2-5, is KAGVTQTPRYLIKTRGQQVTLSCSPISGHRSVSWYQQTPGQGLQFLFEYFSETQRNKGNFPGRFSGRQFSNSRSEMNVSTLELGDSALYLCASSLAGPSEETQYFGPGTRLLVL.

This CDR3 is CASGTGGSEAFF. As DNA, the CDR3 is TGTGCCAGCGGGACCGGAGGATCTGAAGCTTTCTTT. This chain uses TRBV6-5 with TRBJ1-1, with a weak D call TRBD1 (5 bases). This CDR3 spans 12 amino acids. Trimming stripped 8 bases from V and 6 bases from J, with 13 bases between. Per germline, CDR1 MNHEY and CDR2 SVGAGI.

The chain couples TRBV19 to TRBJ2-7, with 8 bases matching TRBD1. With V trimmed by 1 base and J by 3 bases, 5 bases remained unmatched. Germline CDR1 is LNHDA and CDR2 is SQIVND (reference sequence). The CDR3 runs to 15 residues. DNA for the CDR3: TGTGCCAGTAGTATAGTCGCAGGGGGCTTCTACGAGCAGTACTTC. Translating it yields CASSIVAGGFYEQYF.

The chain is built from TRBV27 and TRBJ1-1; unclear D gene. The V end was cut by 1 base, the J end by 4 bases, with 13 bases between. Germline CDR1 and CDR2: MNHEY and SMNVEV (reference sequence). The CDR3 extends over 15 amino acids. The CDR3 is CASSLFLGRTTEAFF. As DNA, the CDR3 is TGTGCCAGCAGTTTATTTCTCGGGAGGACCACTGAAGCTTTCTTT.

This sequence joins TRBV20-1 and TRBJ1-2; D is unresolved. Germline V lookup: CDR1 DFQATT, CDR2 SNEGSKA (reference sequence). The CDR3 runs 10 residues. The V and J ends lost 6 bases and 6 bases respectively, with 8 bases between them. In nucleotides, the CDR3 is TGCAGTGCAATCGGGGATGGCTACACCTTC. It encodes CSAIGDGYTF.

The V and J genes are TRBV30 and TRBJ1-2, with D possibly being TRBD1 (6 bases). Between the trimmed V and J ends, which lost 4 bases and 7 bases, there was a span of 10 bases. The CDR3 is 11 amino acids. Looked up from germline, CDR1 is GTSNPN and CDR2 is SVGIG (reference sequence). In DNA form, the CDR3 reads TGTGCCTGGAAACAGGGTGGTGGCTACACCTTC. Translated, it gives CAWKQGGGYTF.